Sequencing of this T cell receptor (beta chain) was carried out in a study of T cells in Graves' hyperthyroidism and ophthalmopathy. General study points: Ophthalmopathy got predicted by the model a median roughly six months before its onset.

The CDR3 has 14 amino acids. V gave up 5 bases and J gave up 5 bases, with 15 bases separating them. Germline CDR1 SGHAT, CDR2 FQNNGV. This clonotype was picked up many times. Its antigen is not identified. TCR beta CDR3 sequences were amplified from RNA transcripts. The HTBI set primed first-round TCR CDR3 RT-PCR. MiXCR was run by TCRdb on the multiplex PCR reads, yielding one entry per CDR3 protein. Of under 600,000 distinct CDR3 sequences in the sample, more than 15% were seen once. Input material: blood. V usage is TRBV11-2 and J usage is TRBJ1-2, with D possibly TRBD1 on 6 matching bases. The sequence was obtained from a woman aged 40-49 years with Graves' ophthalmopathy. This chain's CDR3 is CASSKQGTLYGYTF. DNA for the CDR3: TGTGCCAGCAGCAAACAGGGAACCCTTTATGGCTACACCTTC.